The next 16 T cell receptor beta chains were all read from a single sample in a study of T-cell memory formation after mild COVID-19. MiXCR was run by TCRdb on the 5' RACE reads, yielding one entry per CDR3 protein. Of approximately 260,000 distinct CDR3 sequences listed, roughly 18% are singletons. Sequenced material: PBMCs or a T cell subset sorted from them (not recorded which). These receptors came from a man aged 18-30 years who had mild COVID-19 (a few samples of this study predate the infection). Cell type and time point are not known.

This clonotype was observed a handful of times. This chain uses TRBV30 with TRBJ2-1; D unresolved. The CDR3 runs 10 residues. The germline V and J ends were trimmed by 0 bases and 9 bases, with 3 bases remaining between them. Germline V gives CDR1 GTSNPN, CDR2 SVGIG (reference sequence). CDR3 in amino acids: CAWSVLEQFF. The CDR3 DNA is TGTGCCTGGAGTGTACTTGAGCAGTTCTTC. The full variable domain, in which reference TRBV30 and TRBJ2-1 provide the parts outside the CDR3, is SQTIHQWPATLVQPVGSPLSLECTVEGTSNPNLYWYRQAAGRGLQLLFYSVGIGQISSEVPQNLSASRPQDRQFILSSKKLLLSDSGFYLCAWSVLEQFFGPGTRLTVL.

This clonotype was picked up a small number of times. The rearrangement joins TRBV6-5 to TRBJ2-3; D is perhaps TRBD2 (6 bases). Germline CDR1 and CDR2: MNHEY and SVGAGI. V lost 4 bases, J lost 5 bases, and 13 bases lay in between. The length of the CDR3 is 14 residues. The DNA for the CDR3 is TGTGCCAGCAGTTCGGGGGACGGGGGAGATACGCAGTATTTT. Its translation: CASSSGDGGDTQYF.

This clonotype was seen ten or more times. V and J are TRBV5-1 and TRBJ2-1, with D possibly matching TRBD2 (5 bases). In germline, CDR1 is SGHRS, CDR2 YFSETQ. V lost 0 bases and J lost 8, with 12 bases in between. The CDR3 totals 14 residues. CDR3 residues: CASSLGAGIDEQFF. The CDR3 nucleotides are TGCGCCAGCAGCTTGGGGGCCGGGATCGATGAGCAGTTCTTC.

This clonotype showed up just once. The chain has TRBV4-1 and TRBJ1-5, with a tentative D call TRBD1 (5 bases). CDR1 MGHRA and CDR2 YSYEKL come from the germline V gene. V shed 0 bases and J shed 9 bases, with 12 bases lying between them. This CDR3 spans 14 amino acids. The CDR3 coding sequence is TGCGCCAGCAGCCAAGATCCGGGTGGGGGGCCCCAGCATTTT. Translation gives CASSQDPGGGPQHF.

This clonotype appeared many times. V usage is TRBV20-1 and J usage is TRBJ2-1; possibly TRBD1 or TRBD2 for D (5 bases each). V shed 1 base and J shed 9 bases, with 19 bases lying between them. The CDR3 runs 15 residues. Germline CDR1 is DFQATT and CDR2 is SNEGSKA (reference sequence). The CDR3 region has the DNA TGCAGTGCTAGAGTGTCGGGACGTGGGGACCGTGAGCAGTTCTTC. It codes for CSARVSGRGDREQFF.

This clonotype was seen a handful of times. The chain recombines TRBV6-5 with TRBJ2-1; TRBD2 aligns across 7 bases. This CDR3 spans 15 amino acids. CDR1 is MNHEY and CDR2 is SVGAGI in the germline V gene. The junction had 9 bases not matched to a gene; V was cut back by 1 base and J by 9 bases. This CDR3 is CASSYWRGSLVEQFF. CDR3 DNA: TGTGCCAGCAGTTACTGGCGGGGGAGCCTAGTTGAGCAGTTCTTC.

The chain recombines TRBV7-2 with TRBJ1-2, with no clear D. The CDR3 sequence is 15 residues long. The germline CDR1 and CDR2 sequences are SGHTA and FQGNSA. Trimming shortened V by 5 bases and J by 8 bases, and 21 bases separated the two germline ends. The CDR3 sequence is CASSNRDQEPWGYTF. CDR3 nucleotide sequence: TGTGCCAGCAGCAACCGTGATCAGGAGCCCTGGGGCTACACCTTC.

V gene TRBV7-2 combines with J gene TRBJ2-1; D may be TRBD1 (6 bases). The ends were cut back, 4 bases at V and 15 bases at J, with 13 bases in the middle. Germline-derived CDR1 and CDR2 are SGHTA and FQGNSA. The CDR3 loop spans 11 amino acids. The CDR3 reads CASSSRQERFF. CDR3 nucleotide sequence: TGTGCCAGCAGCTCTCGACAGGAGAGGTTCTTC.

The rearrangement uses TRBV2 and TRBJ2-1, with 9 bases lining up with TRBD2. This CDR3 comprises 14 residues. V was clipped by 7 bases and J by 2 bases; unmatched bases: 3. Looked up from germline, CDR1 is SNHLY and CDR2 is FYNNEI. This CDR3 reads CASIGGGAYNEQFF. The CDR3 DNA is TGTGCCAGCATTGGCGGGGGGGCCTACAATGAGCAGTTCTTC.

This clonotype has just a few counts. The V and J genes are TRBV7-9 and TRBJ2-3; possibly TRBD1 for D (5 bases). V dropped 1 base and J dropped 4 bases, with 12 bases sitting between them. The CDR3 has 15 residues. Germline values: CDR1 SEHNR, CDR2 FQNEAQ (reference sequence). CDR3 DNA: TGTGCCAGCAGCTTAGTCCAGGGAAAGGCAGATACGCAGTATTTT. Protein sequence: CASSLVQGKADTQYF.

The table lists this clonotype with a few counts. The chain employs TRBV12-3 or TRBV12-4 and TRBJ1-3; D ambiguous. The CDR3 has 13 residues. V dropped 10 bases and J dropped 0 bases, with 10 bases sitting between them. The CDR3 DNA sequence: TGTGCCAATGGACGGAACTCTGGAAACACCATATATTTT. It yields the protein CANGRNSGNTIYF.

This chain joins TRBV14 and TRBJ2-5; no clear D. The V gene's germline CDR1 is SGHDN and CDR2 FVKESK. V lost 4 bases, J lost 5 bases, and 17 bases lay in between. This CDR3 has 15 amino acids. The CDR3 loop is CASSPGRILQETQYF. CDR3 nucleotide sequence: TGTGCCAGCAGCCCAGGACGGATACTCCAGGAGACCCAGTACTTC.

The chain has TRBV7-9 and TRBJ1-4, with TRBD1 matching 7 bases. This CDR3 contains 14 residues. V was pared by 2 bases and J by 5 bases, with 2 bases of the junction left unmatched. Germline V lookup: CDR1 SEHNR, CDR2 FQNEAQ (reference sequence). The CDR3 region is CASSLKQGNEKLFF. The CDR3 nucleotides are TGTGCCAGCAGCTTAAAACAGGGGAATGAAAAACTGTTTTTT. The whole variable domain, remainder taken from reference TRBV7-9 and TRBJ1-4, is DTGVSQNPRHKITKRGQNVTFRCDPISEHNRLYWYRQTLGQGPEFLTYFQNEAQLEKSRLLSDRFSAERPKGSFSTLEIQRTEQGDSAMYLCASSLKQGNEKLFFGSGTQLSVL.

This clonotype showed up just a few times. The rearrangement uses TRBV29-1 and TRBJ1-1; perhaps TRBD1 as D (5 bases). Germline values: CDR1 SQVTM, CDR2 ANQGSEA. The CDR3 contains 11 residues. V gave up 8 bases and J gave up 4 bases, with 11 bases separating them. The CDR3, as DNA: TGCAGCTCGGGGGAGGGCACTGAAGCTTTCTTT. Protein product: CSSGEGTEAFF.

Ten or more counts support this clonotype. The CDR3 protein is CASSLYQETQYF. CDR3 bases: TGTGCCAGCAGCCTGTACCAAGAGACCCAGTACTTC. V usage is TRBV7-9 and J usage is TRBJ2-5; D is uncertain. Germline V gene data show CDR1 as SEHNR and CDR2 as FQNEAQ (reference sequence). V was pared by 5 bases and J by 0 bases, with 4 bases between. This CDR3 contains 12 residues.

This clonotype has a count of ten or more. V usage is TRBV12-3 or TRBV12-4 and J usage is TRBJ2-1; perhaps TRBD1 as D (6 bases). This CDR3 spans 14 amino acids. The V end lost 6 bases, the J end lost 5 bases, and 14 bases lay between the germline ends. The CDR3: CASRQGPGHNEQFF. In DNA, the CDR3 is TGTGCCAGCAGACAGGGTCCAGGCCACAATGAGCAGTTCTTC.